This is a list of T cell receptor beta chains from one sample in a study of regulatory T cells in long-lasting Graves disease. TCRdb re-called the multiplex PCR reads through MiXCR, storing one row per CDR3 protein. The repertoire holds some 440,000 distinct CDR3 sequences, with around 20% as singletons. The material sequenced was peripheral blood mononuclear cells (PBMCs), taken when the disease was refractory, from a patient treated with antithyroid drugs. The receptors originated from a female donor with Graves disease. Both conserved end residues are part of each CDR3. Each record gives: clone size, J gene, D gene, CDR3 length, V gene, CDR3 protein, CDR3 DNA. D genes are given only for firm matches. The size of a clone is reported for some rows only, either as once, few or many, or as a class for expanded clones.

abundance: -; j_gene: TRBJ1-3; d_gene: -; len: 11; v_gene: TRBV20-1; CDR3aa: CSATSGNTIYF; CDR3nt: TGCAGTGCTACCTCTGGAAACACCATATATTTT
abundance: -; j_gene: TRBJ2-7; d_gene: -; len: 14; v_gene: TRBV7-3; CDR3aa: CASSADAYSYEQYF; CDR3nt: TGTGCCAGCAGCGCCGACGCTTACTCCTACGAGCAGTACTTC
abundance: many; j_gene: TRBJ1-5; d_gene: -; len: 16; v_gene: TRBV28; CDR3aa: CASSSPIGIRNQPQHF; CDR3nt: TGTGCCAGCAGTTCCCCTATAGGGATCAGGAATCAGCCCCAGCATTTT
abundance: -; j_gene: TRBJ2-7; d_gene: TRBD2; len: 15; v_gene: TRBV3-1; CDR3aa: CASSQDRLAGDEQYF; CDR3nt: TGTGCCAGCAGCCAAGATAGACTAGCGGGAGACGAGCAGTACTTC
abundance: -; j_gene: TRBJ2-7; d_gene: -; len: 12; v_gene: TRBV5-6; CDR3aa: CASSRTNYEQYF; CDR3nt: TGTGCCAGCAGTAGGACCAACTACGAGCAGTACTTC
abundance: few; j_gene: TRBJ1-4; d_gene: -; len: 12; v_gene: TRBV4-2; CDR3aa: CASSQEPGKLFF; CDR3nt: TGTGCCAGCAGCCAAGAACCCGGGAAACTGTTTTTT
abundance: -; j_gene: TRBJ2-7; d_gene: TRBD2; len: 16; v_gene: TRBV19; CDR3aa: CASSTGGTSGTEEQYF; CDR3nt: TGTGCCAGTAGTACCGGCGGGACTAGCGGGACGGAGGAGCAGTACTTC
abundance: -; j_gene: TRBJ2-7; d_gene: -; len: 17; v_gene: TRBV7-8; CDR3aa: CASSESYRASSSYEQYF; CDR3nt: TGTGCCAGCAGCGAATCCTACAGGGCTTCGAGCTCCTACGAGCAGTACTTC
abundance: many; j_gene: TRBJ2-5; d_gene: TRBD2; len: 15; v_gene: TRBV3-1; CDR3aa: CASSPGLAGLETQYF; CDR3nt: TGTGCCAGCAGCCCGGGACTAGCGGGTTTGGAGACCCAGTACTTC
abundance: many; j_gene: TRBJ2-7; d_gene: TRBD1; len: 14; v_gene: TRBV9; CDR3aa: CASSVGQGINEQYF; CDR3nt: TGTGCCAGCAGCGTAGGACAGGGTATCAACGAGCAGTACTTC
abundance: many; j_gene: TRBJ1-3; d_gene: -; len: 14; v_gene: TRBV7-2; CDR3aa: CASSFGPSGNTIYF; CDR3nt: TGTGCCAGCAGCTTTGGTCCTTCTGGAAACACCATATATTTT
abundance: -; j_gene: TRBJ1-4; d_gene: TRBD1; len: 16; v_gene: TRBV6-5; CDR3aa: CASSYSRDRGNEKLVF; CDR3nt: TGTGCCAGCAGTTACTCGAGGGACAGGGGTAATGAAAAACTGGTTTTT
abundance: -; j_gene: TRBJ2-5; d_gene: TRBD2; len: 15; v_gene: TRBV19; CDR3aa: CASSKGTSGQETQYF; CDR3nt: TGTGCCAGTAGTAAGGGGACTAGCGGGCAAGAGACCCAGTACTTC
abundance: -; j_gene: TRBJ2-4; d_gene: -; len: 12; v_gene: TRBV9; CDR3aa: CASSGQANIQYF; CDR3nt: TGTGCCAGCAGCGGACAGGCAAACATTCAGTACTTC
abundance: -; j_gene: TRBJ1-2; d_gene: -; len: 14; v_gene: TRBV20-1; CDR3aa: CSAKMTLSNYGYTF; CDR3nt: TGCAGTGCTAAGATGACACTTTCTAACTATGGCTACACCTTC
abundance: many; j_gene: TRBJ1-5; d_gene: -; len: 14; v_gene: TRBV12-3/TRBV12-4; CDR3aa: CASSKQGGNQPQHF; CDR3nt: TGTGCCAGCAGTAAACAGGGAGGCAATCAGCCCCAGCATTTT
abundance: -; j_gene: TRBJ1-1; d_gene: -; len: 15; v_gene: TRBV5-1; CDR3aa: CASSPGGQPNTEAFF; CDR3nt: TGCGCCAGCAGCCCAGGTGGACAGCCGAACACTGAAGCTTTCTTT
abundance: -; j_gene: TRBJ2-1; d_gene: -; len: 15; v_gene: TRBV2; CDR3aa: CASSLGGSHVREQFF; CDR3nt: TGTGCCAGCAGCCTGGGGGGATCCCACGTCCGGGAGCAGTTCTTC
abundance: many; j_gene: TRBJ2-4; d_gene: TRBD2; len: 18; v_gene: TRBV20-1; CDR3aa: CSARDLLAGAKAKNIQYF; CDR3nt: TGCAGTGCTAGAGATTTACTAGCGGGAGCAAAAGCCAAAAACATTCAGTACTTC
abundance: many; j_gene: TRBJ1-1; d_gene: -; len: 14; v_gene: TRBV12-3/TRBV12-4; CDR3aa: CASSLPRRVTEAFF; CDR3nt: TGTGCCAGCAGTTTACCTCGGAGAGTGACTGAAGCTTTCTTT
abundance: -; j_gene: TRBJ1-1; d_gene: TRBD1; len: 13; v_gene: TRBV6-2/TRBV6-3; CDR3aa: CASSYLQGAKAFF; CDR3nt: TGTGCCAGCAGTTACTTACAGGGGGCCAAAGCTTTCTTT
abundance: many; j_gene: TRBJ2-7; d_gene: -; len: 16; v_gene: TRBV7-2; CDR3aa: CASSPYRDAVTYEQYF; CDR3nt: TGTGCCAGCAGCCCCTATCGGGACGCGGTTACCTACGAGCAGTACTTC
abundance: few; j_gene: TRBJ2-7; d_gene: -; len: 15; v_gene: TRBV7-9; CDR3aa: CASSLDPGGSYEQYF; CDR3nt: TGTGCCAGCAGCTTAGATCCTGGGGGCTCCTACGAGCAGTACTTC
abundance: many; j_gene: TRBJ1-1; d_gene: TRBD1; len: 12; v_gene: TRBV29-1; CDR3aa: CSAETGVTEAFF; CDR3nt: TGCAGCGCCGAAACAGGGGTCACTGAAGCTTTCTTT
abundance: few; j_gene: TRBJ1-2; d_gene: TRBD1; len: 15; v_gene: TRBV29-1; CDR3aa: CSVWDRGGMDYGYTF; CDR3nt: TGCAGCGTATGGGACAGGGGGGGAATGGACTATGGCTACACCTTC
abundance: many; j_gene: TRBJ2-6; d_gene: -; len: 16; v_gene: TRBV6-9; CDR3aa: CASSYEGLSGANVLTF; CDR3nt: TGTGCCAGCAGTTACGAGGGTCTCTCTGGGGCCAACGTCCTGACTTTC
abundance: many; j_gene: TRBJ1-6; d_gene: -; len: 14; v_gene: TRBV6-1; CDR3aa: CASSDLTGYSPLHF; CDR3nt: TGTGCCAGCAGTGACCTAACGGGCTATTCACCCCTCCACTTT
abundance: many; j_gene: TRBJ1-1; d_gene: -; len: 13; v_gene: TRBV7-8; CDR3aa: CASSGRGGTEAFF; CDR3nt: TGTGCCAGCAGCGGCAGGGGAGGGACTGAAGCTTTCTTT
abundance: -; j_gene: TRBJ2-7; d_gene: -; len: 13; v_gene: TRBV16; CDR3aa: CASSPLVEGEQYF; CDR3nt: TGTGCCAGCAGCCCCCTCGTTGAGGGTGAGCAGTACTTC
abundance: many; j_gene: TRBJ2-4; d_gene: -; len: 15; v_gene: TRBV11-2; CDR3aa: CASSLSLGSENIQYF; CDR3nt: TGTGCCAGCAGCTTATCACTTGGATCAGAGAACATTCAGTACTTC
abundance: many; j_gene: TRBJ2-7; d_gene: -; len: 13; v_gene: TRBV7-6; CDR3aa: CASSLYSLNEQYF; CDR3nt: TGTGCCAGCAGCTTATACTCCTTAAACGAGCAGTACTTC
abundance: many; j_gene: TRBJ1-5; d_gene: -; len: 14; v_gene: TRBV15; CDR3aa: CATSSEGGGQPQHF; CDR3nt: TGTGCCACCAGCAGCGAGGGTGGTGGTCAGCCCCAGCATTTT
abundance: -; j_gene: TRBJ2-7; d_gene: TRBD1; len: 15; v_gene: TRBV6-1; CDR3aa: CASNIQGPSSYEQYF; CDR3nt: TGTGCCAGCAACATACAGGGGCCGAGCTCCTACGAGCAGTACTTC
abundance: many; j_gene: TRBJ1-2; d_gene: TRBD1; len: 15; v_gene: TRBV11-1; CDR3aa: CASSFGQGTNYGYTF; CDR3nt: TGTGCCAGCAGCTTCGGACAGGGGACTAACTATGGCTACACCTTC
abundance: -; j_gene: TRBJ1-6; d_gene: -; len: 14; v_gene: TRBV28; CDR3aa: CASSLGAVGSPLHF; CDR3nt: TGTGCCAGCAGTTTGGGGGCAGTGGGATCACCCCTCCACTTT
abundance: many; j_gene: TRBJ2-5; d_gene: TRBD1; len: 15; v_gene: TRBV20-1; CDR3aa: CSAWGQGEDQETQYF; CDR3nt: TGCAGTGCCTGGGGGCAGGGGGAAGACCAAGAGACCCAGTACTTC